This T cell receptor beta chain was recorded in a study of blood T cell repertoires in COVID-19. Germline CDR1 is MGHRA and CDR2 is YSYEKL. The CDR3 has 17 amino acids. Trimming pared 2 bases from V and 3 bases from J, leaving 14 bases between. The sample holds a few counts of this clone. Authors' processing steps: Scientists estimated how many nucleated cells there were by amplifying reference gene primers. Generated by immunoSEQ multiplex PCR, the TCRdb table keeps only in-frame clones and is missing some. D and trimming were read from the DNA, whereas the V and J calls and clone size are those reported in that table. The data hold about 270,000 clones, with approximately 90% observed a single time.

V gene TRBV4-1 combines with J gene TRBJ1-6; a possible D gene is TRBD1 (6 bases). This clonotype was obtained from a middle-aged man who had been exposed to COVID-19. Sequences were obtained from PBMCs or T cells enriched from blood (not recorded which). The CDR3 DNA reads as TGCGCCAGCAGCCAACAGGGGAGTCGGTTCTATAATTCACCCCTCCACTTT. Translation: CASSQQGSRFYNSPLHF.